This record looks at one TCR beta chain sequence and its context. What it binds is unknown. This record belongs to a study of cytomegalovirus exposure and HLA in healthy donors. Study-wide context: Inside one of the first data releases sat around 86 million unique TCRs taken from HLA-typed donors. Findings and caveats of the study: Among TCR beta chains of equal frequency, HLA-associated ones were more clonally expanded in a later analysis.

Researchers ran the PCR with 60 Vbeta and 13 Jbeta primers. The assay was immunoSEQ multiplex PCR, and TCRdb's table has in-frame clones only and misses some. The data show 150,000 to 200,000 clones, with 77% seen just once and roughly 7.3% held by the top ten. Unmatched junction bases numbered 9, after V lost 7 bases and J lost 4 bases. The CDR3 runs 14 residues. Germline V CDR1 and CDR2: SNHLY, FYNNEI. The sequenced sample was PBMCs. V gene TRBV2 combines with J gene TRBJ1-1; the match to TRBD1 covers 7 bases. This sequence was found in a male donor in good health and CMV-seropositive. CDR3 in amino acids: CASTADRVLTEAFF. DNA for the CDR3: TGTGCCAGCACCGCCGACAGGGTCCTCACTGAAGCTTTCTTT.